A selection of T cell receptor beta chains follows, all from one sample in a study of glioma-infiltrating T cells after dendritic cell vaccination. Libraries were prepared by immunoSEQ multiplex PCR; TCRdb keeps only in-frame clonotypes and omits some of them. The sample holds 40,000 or so clones; almost 85% are singletons and the top ten take approximately 8.3%. This specimen was blood, taken before dendritic cell vaccination. The source of these receptors is a human donor with glioblastoma. Each CDR3 is given with its conserved first and last residue. Fields, in order: J gene, V gene, clone size, D gene, CDR3 protein, CDR3 DNA. D genes are given only for firm matches. Expanded clones get a size class; other rows say once, few or many, or leave the size out.

TRBJ1-6	TRBV27	.	.	CASRDTSSYNSPLHF	TGTGCCAGCAGAGACACCAGCTCCTATAATTCACCCCTCCACTTT
TRBJ1-2	TRBV5-1	.	TRBD1	CASSLETGGPSNYGYTF	TGCGCCAGCAGCTTAGAGACAGGGGGCCCCTCTAACTATGGCTACACCTTC
TRBJ1-5	TRBV2	once	.	CASSEGRGSVGQPQHF	TGTGCCAGCAGTGAAGGTCGGGGGTCTGTCGGTCAGCCCCAGCATTTT
TRBJ2-7	TRBV7-9	.	.	CASSLEGLSYEQYF	TGTGCCAGCAGCTTGGAGGGGCTTTCCTACGAGCAGTACTTC
TRBJ1-2	TRBV4-2	.	.	CASSQDDGQLTNYGYTF	TGTGCCAGCAGCCAAGATGACGGACAGCTAACAAACTATGGCTACACCTTC
TRBJ2-6	TRBV5-1	.	.	CASSRRVEGSGANVLTF	TGCGCCAGCAGCAGGCGGGTCGAAGGCTCTGGGGCCAACGTCCTGACTTTC
TRBJ2-7	TRBV11-3	.	TRBD1	CASSLVQGVSYEQYF	TGTGCCAGCAGCTTGGTCCAGGGGGTTTCCTACGAGCAGTACTTC
TRBJ2-7	TRBV5-1	.	TRBD2	CASSLETSLDEQYF	TGCGCCAGCAGCTTGGAGACTAGCCTGGACGAGCAGTACTTC
TRBJ2-7	TRBV7-2	.	TRBD1	CASSPSGQAFSYEQYF	TGTGCCAGCAGCCCATCGGGACAGGCATTTTCCTACGAGCAGTACTTC
TRBJ2-7	TRBV2	.	.	CASSLHGGTYEQYF	TGTGCCAGCAGTCTTCACGGGGGTACCTACGAGCAGTACTTC
TRBJ2-7	TRBV27	.	.	CASSLGRGREQYF	TGTGCCAGCAGTCTCGGACGGGGTCGCGAGCAGTACTTC
TRBJ2-1	TRBV5-6	few	.	CASSLRTQPYNEQFF	TGTGCCAGCAGCTTGAGGACACAGCCCTACAATGAGCAGTTCTTC
TRBJ1-2	TRBV6-5	.	.	CASSFGGAEGYTF	TGTGCCAGCAGCTTCGGGGGGGCGGAAGGCTACACCTTC
TRBJ2-7	TRBV4-2	few	TRBD1	CASSPSGGMRYEQYF	TGTGCCAGCAGCCCGTCAGGGGGTATGAGATACGAGCAGTACTTC
TRBJ1-3	TRBV9	.	.	CASSLTGGNTIYF	TGTGCCAGCAGCTTAACAGGGGGAAACACCATATATTTT
TRBJ2-1	TRBV11-2	.	.	CASSSRKDYLNNEQFF	TGTGCCAGCAGCTCCCGTAAGGACTACCTTAACAATGAGCAGTTCTTC
TRBJ1-6	TRBV10-3	.	TRBD1	CAISETGTGGSPLHF	TGTGCCATCAGTGAGACCGGGACAGGAGGTTCACCCCTCCACTTT
TRBJ1-2	TRBV15	.	.	CATSRSQGLGYTF	TGTGCCACCAGCAGATCGCAGGGCCTTGGCTACACCTTC
TRBJ2-5	TRBV2	.	.	CASSESNRAGGETQYF	TGTGCCAGCAGTGAATCAAACAGGGCAGGGGGGGAGACCCAGTACTTC
TRBJ2-7	TRBV11-2	few	TRBD2	CASSLRSTSGGEQYF	TGTGCCAGCAGCTTACGTTCGACTAGCGGGGGCGAGCAGTACTTC
TRBJ2-7	TRBV5-1	.	.	CASSPDGGLGEQYF	TGCGCCAGCAGCCCGGACGGGGGGCTGGGGGAGCAGTACTTC
TRBJ1-2	TRBV9	.	.	CASSVEGQDYGYTF	TGTGCCAGCAGCGTAGAAGGTCAGGACTATGGCTACACCTTC
TRBJ2-3	TRBV6-5	.	TRBD2	CASSSGGLAGFDTQYF	TGTGCCAGCAGTTCCGGGGGGCTAGCGGGGTTCGATACGCAGTATTTT
TRBJ1-1	TRBV7-2	.	.	CASSLGRNTEAFF	TGTGCCAGCAGCCTCGGTAGGAACACTGAAGCTTTCTTT
TRBJ2-3	TRBV4-2	.	TRBD2	CASSQASGGWDTQYF	TGTGCCAGCAGCCAAGCTAGCGGCGGATGGGATACGCAGTATTTT
TRBJ2-3	TRBV4-3	.	TRBD2	CASSLGTSGPDTQYF	TGCGCCAGCAGCCTTGGGACTAGCGGTCCAGATACGCAGTATTTT
TRBJ1-4	TRBV6-5	.	TRBD1	CASSYSWQGVREKLFF	TGTGCCAGCAGTTACTCGTGGCAGGGGGTTCGAGAAAAACTGTTTTTT
TRBJ1-5	TRBV29-1	.	TRBD1	CSARGGGNQPQHF	TGCAGCGCCCGAGGGGGCGGCAATCAGCCCCAGCATTTT
TRBJ1-2	TRBV9	.	TRBD1	CASSIGTDNYGYTF	TGTGCCAGCAGCATCGGGACAGATAACTATGGCTACACCTTC
TRBJ2-2	TRBV6-5	.	.	CASSYRVNTGELFF	TGTGCCAGCAGTTATCGGGTGAACACCGGGGAGCTGTTTTTT
TRBJ1-2	TRBV6-5	.	.	CASSYLEDYGYTF	TGTGCCAGCAGTTACTTGGAGGACTATGGCTACACCTTC
TRBJ2-7	TRBV6-1	.	.	CASGTPGEQYF	TGTGCCAGTGGGACTCCAGGCGAGCAGTACTTC
TRBJ1-4	TRBV27	.	TRBD1	CASSKQGQEKLFF	TGTGCCAGCAGTAAACAGGGACAGGAAAAACTGTTTTTT
TRBJ2-3	TRBV25-1	.	TRBD1	CASSGWTGPTDTQYF	TGTGCCAGCAGTGGGTGGACAGGACCCACAGATACGCAGTATTTT
TRBJ1-1	TRBV6-5	.	TRBD1	CASSPGQGSTEAFF	TGTGCCAGCAGTCCAGGACAGGGGAGCACTGAAGCTTTCTTT
TRBJ2-7	TRBV7-2	.	.	CASSLVARSYEQYF	TGTGCCAGCAGCTTAGTTGCCAGATCCTACGAGCAGTACTTC
TRBJ1-2	TRBV21-1	.	.	CASSYRDRKPSNYGYTF	TGTGCCAGCAGTTACCGGGACAGAAAGCCTTCTAACTATGGCTACACCTTC
TRBJ1-2	TRBV4-2	.	TRBD1	CASSQVVTGGKIGYTF	TGTGCCAGCAGCCAAGTGGTGACAGGGGGTAAAATTGGCTACACCTTC
TRBJ2-5	TRBV2	.	TRBD2	CASSQSGGGMQETQYF	TGTGCCAGCAGCCAATCCGGCGGGGGGATGCAAGAGACCCAGTACTTC
TRBJ2-1	TRBV4-1	few	.	CASSPLGGGAASYNEQFF	TGCGCCAGCAGCCCCTTGGGTGGGGGGGCCGCATCCTACAATGAGCAGTTCTTC
TRBJ1-4	TRBV11-2	.	.	CASSRRRATNEKLFF	TGTGCCAGCAGCCGTCGTCGTGCAACTAATGAAAAACTGTTTTTT
TRBJ2-7	TRBV7-9	.	TRBD2	CASSSPRTSSLYEQYF	TGTGCCAGCAGCTCCCCCCGGACTAGTTCACTCTACGAGCAGTACTTC
TRBJ2-1	TRBV5-1	.	.	CASSLAGYEQFF	TGCGCCAGCAGCTTGGCAGGGTATGAGCAGTTCTTC
TRBJ1-3	TRBV4-1	.	TRBD1	CASSQGTGAGNTIYF	TGCGCCAGCAGCCAAGGAACAGGGGCCGGAAACACCATATATTTT
TRBJ2-2	TRBV4-1	.	TRBD2	CASSHRLAGGPPNTGELFF	TGCGCCAGCAGCCACCGACTAGCGGGGGGCCCGCCGAACACCGGGGAGCTGTTTTTT
TRBJ2-7	TRBV4-3	few	TRBD2	CASSQELAGESYEQYF	TGCGCCAGCAGCCAAGAACTAGCGGGGGAGTCCTACGAGCAGTACTTC
TRBJ1-1	TRBV6-5	.	TRBD1	CASRGDSRNTEAFF	TGTGCCAGCAGGGGGGACAGCCGGAACACTGAAGCTTTCTTT
TRBJ2-3	TRBV18	.	TRBD2	CASSPRTSGADTQYF	TGTGCCAGCTCACCACGTACTAGCGGGGCCGATACGCAGTATTTT
TRBJ2-7	TRBV7-9	.	.	CASSLKEGGEQYF	TGTGCCAGCAGCTTAAAAGAGGGCGGGGAGCAGTACTTC
TRBJ1-1	TRBV7-2	.	.	CASSSPGTNTEAFF	TGTGCCAGCAGCTCACCGGGAACAAACACTGAAGCTTTCTTT
TRBJ2-7	TRBV28	.	.	CASGTQETYEQYF	TGTGCCAGCGGGACACAGGAGACCTACGAGCAGTACTTC
TRBJ2-7	TRBV7-9	once	TRBD2	CASSLYQAGGSYEQYF	TGTGCCAGCAGCCTATATCAAGCGGGGGGCTCCTACGAGCAGTACTTC
TRBJ2-7	TRBV5-4	.	TRBD2	CASSPSGGSSYEQYF	TGTGCCAGCAGCCCTAGCGGGGGGAGCTCCTACGAGCAGTACTTC
TRBJ1-5	TRBV6-1	.	.	CASSEISNQPQHF	TGTGCCAGTTCGGAGATCAGCAATCAGCCCCAGCATTTT
TRBJ2-2	TRBV13	medium-sized	.	CASSLVQNTGELFF	TGTGCCAGCAGCTTAGTTCAGAACACCGGGGAGCTGTTTTTT
TRBJ2-7	TRBV4-1	.	TRBD2	CASSPTSGASYEQYF	TGCGCCAGCAGCCCTACTAGCGGCGCCTCCTACGAGCAGTACTTC
TRBJ2-7	TRBV18	.	TRBD1	CASSPSRTGGYEQYF	TGTGCCAGCTCACCAAGTAGGACAGGGGGCTACGAGCAGTACTTC
TRBJ1-5	TRBV28	.	.	CASRTGNQPQHF	TGTGCCAGCAGAACGGGGAATCAGCCCCAGCATTTT
TRBJ1-2	TRBV11-2	.	.	CASSFYEGGGYTF	TGTGCCAGCAGCTTTTATGAGGGGGGGGGCTACACCTTC